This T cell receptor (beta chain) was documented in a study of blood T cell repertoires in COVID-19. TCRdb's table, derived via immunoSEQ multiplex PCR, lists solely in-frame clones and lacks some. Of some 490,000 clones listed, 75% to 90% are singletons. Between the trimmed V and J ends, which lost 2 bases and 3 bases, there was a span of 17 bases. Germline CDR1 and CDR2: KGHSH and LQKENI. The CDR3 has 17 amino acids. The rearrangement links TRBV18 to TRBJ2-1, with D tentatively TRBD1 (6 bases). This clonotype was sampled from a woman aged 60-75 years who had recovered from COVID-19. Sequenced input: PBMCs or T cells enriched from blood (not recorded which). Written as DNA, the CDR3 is TGTGCCAGCTCACCAGAACAGGGACGGGGTCGCTACAATGAGCAGTTCTTC. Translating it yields CASSPEQGRGRYNEQFF.